The source of this T cell receptor (beta chain) is a study of cytomegalovirus exposure and HLA in healthy donors. Study conclusions and caveats: Cytomegalovirus status, reportedly, was diagnosed with high specificity and sensitivity by the classifier. A missense DCLRE1C variant was associated with V- and J-gene trimming of TCR beta chains in a later analysis, and an independent cohort replicated the association.

Worth noting for this clone: The antigen is undetermined.

The primer mix had 60 Vbeta and 13 Jbeta primers. Assay: immunoSEQ multiplex PCR; the TCRdb copy retains only in-frame clones and omits some. Of around 100,000 clones in the sample, 73% were seen once. Unmatched junction bases numbered 13, after V lost 0 bases and J lost 12 bases. The CDR3 covers 16 residues. Germline V lookup: CDR1 LGHNA, CDR2 YSLEER. V gene TRBV4-3 combines with J gene TRBJ2-4, with 8 bases aligning to TRBD1. This TCR was recovered from a man aged 35-49 years in good health and CMV-seronegative. Sequencing was done on a sample of PBMCs. The CDR3 spells CASSQDAVTGADGQYF. CDR3 sequence (DNA): TGCGCCAGCAGCCAAGACGCCGTGACAGGGGCTGACGGTCAGTACTTC.